These 24 T cell receptor beta chains were sequenced from one sample in a study of blood T cell repertoires in COVID-19. Sequencing used immunoSEQ multiplex PCR; TCRdb keeps in-frame clones, though not all of them. The data show about 310,000 clones, about 89% seen once. The sample consisted of PBMCs or T cells enriched from blood (not recorded which). The receptors come from a woman in her 40s who had recovered from COVID-19.

A few counts support this clone. The chain combines TRBV7-9 with TRBJ1-2; 7 nucleotides agree with TRBD1. V shed 4 bases and J 6 bases; nucleotides not matched to a gene: 5. CDR1 and CDR2 from the germline V gene are SEHNR and FQNEAQ (reference sequence). This CDR3 spans 13 amino acids. The CDR3 sequence is CASSSYRGDGYTF. The DNA of the CDR3 is TGTGCCAGCAGCTCCTACAGGGGAGATGGCTACACCTTC. Full variable domain (missing parts from reference TRBV7-9 and TRBJ1-2): DTGVSQNPRHKITKRGQNVTFRCDPISEHNRLYWYRQTLGQGPEFLTYFQNEAQLEKSRLLSDRFSAERPKGSFSTLEIQRTEQGDSAMYLCASSSYRGDGYTFGSGTRLTVV.

V gene TRBV30 combines with J gene TRBJ2-7; 9 nucleotides agree with TRBD2. V shed 5 bases and J 5 bases; nucleotides not matched to a gene: 10. Germline CDR1 reads GTSNPN; CDR2 reads SVGIG (reference sequence). The CDR3 has 14 residues. For the CDR3, the DNA is TGTGCCTGGGGGTTAGCGGGAGCCTGGAACGAGCAGTACTTC. This gives the protein CAWGLAGAWNEQYF.

On this clone: This CDR3 is also generated by other DNA sequences in the sample. V is TRBV3-1 (or the pseudogene TRBV3-2) and J is TRBJ2-7, with a weak D call TRBD2 (6 bases). This CDR3 comprises 11 residues. The V and J ends lost 3 bases and 6 bases respectively, with 6 bases between them. The germline CDR1 and CDR2 sequences are LGHDT and YNNKEL (reference sequence). This chain's CDR3 is CASSQGGEQYF. The CDR3 DNA follows: TGTGCCAGCAGCCAGGGGGGCGAGCAGTACTTC.

V and J are TRBV19 and TRBJ1-4; TRBD1 matches at 9 bases. This CDR3 is 17 amino acids long. CDR1 LNHDA and CDR2 SQIVND come from the germline V gene (reference sequence). Germline trimming cut 9 bases from V and 0 bases from J; bases unmatched to any gene: 11. The CDR3 DNA reads TGTGCCAGAGGGGGGACAGGGCTCCCTACAACTAATGAAAAACTGTTTTTT. Translating it yields CARGGTGLPTTNEKLFF.

The chain uses TRBV19 and TRBJ1-1, with D perhaps TRBD1 (5 bases). The CDR3 contains 13 residues. The V end lost 2 bases, the J end lost 6 bases, and 10 bases lay between the germline ends. The germline V gene encodes CDR1 LNHDA and CDR2 SQIVND (reference sequence). In nucleotides, the CDR3 is TGTGCCAGTAGTATACGGCGGGACGCTGAAGCTTTCTTT. Translation: CASSIRRDAEAFF.

This chain uses TRBV11-2 with TRBJ2-2; D is perhaps TRBD1 (5 bases). The ends were cut back, 6 bases at V and 1 base at J, with 9 bases in the middle. The CDR3 is made up of 14 amino acids. Germline-derived CDR1 and CDR2 are SGHAT and FQNNGV. The CDR3 DNA reads as TGTGCCAGCAGGTTCACAGGGAACACCGGGGAGCTGTTTTTT. It codes for CASRFTGNTGELFF.

The gene calls are TRBV7-8 and TRBJ2-5; TRBD2 might be the D (5 bases). Trimming pared 2 bases from V and 2 bases from J, leaving 9 bases between. Germline lookup yields CDR1 SGHVS and CDR2 FQNEAQ. The CDR3 totals 14 residues. CDR3 bases: TGTGCCAGCAGCTTACGACGCGGGCAAGAGACCCAGTACTTC. This encodes CASSLRRGQETQYF.

The chain's CDR3 is CASSPRGLNYEQYF. DNA of the CDR3: TGTGCCAGCAGCCCGCGAGGGCTCAATTACGAGCAGTACTTC. This chain uses TRBV4-2 with TRBJ2-7; perhaps TRBD2 as D (5 bases). V lost 4 bases and J lost 4, with 14 bases in between. The CDR3 contains 14 residues. CDR1 and CDR2 (germline): LGHNA, YNFKEQ.

The chain couples TRBV19 to TRBJ1-1, with 7 bases that match TRBD1. V lost 1 base, J lost 5 bases, and 10 bases stayed unmatched. The CDR3 totals 16 residues. Germline-derived CDR1 and CDR2 are LNHDA and SQIVND (reference sequence). In nucleotides, the CDR3 is TGTGCCAGTAGTATAGGGGGCCGACAGGGTAAAACTGAAGCTTTCTTT. Its translation: CASSIGGRQGKTEAFF.

This sequence joins TRBV6-6 and TRBJ1-3; D gene ambiguous. The length of the CDR3 is 14 residues. Deletions cut 8 bases from V and 4 bases from J, with 15 bases between. Germline V gene data show CDR1 as MNHNY and CDR2 as SVGAGI (reference sequence). CDR3 nucleotide sequence: TGTGCCAGCTTTGGGCCCCTTCACGGAAACACCATATATTTT. It translates to CASFGPLHGNTIYF.

The rearrangement joins TRBV7-2 to TRBJ1-2; D not certain. The CDR3 totals 14 residues. V lost 1 base, J lost 2 bases, and 8 bases lay in between. CDR1 is SGHTA, CDR2 FQGNSA, per germline. CDR3 in amino acids: CASSLGGGNYGYTF. Here the CDR3 DNA reads TGTGCCAGCAGCTTAGGAGGAGGCAACTATGGCTACACCTTC.

This clone was seen once. The V call is TRBV7-2, the J call TRBJ1-3; D gene ambiguous. Deletions cut 2 bases from V and 0 bases from J, with 20 bases between. From germline, CDR1 is SGHTA and CDR2 FQGNSA. The CDR3 runs to 19 residues. The CDR3 DNA reads TGTGCCAGCAGCTTAACGAATTACCGGGATTCCCCCTCTGGAAACACCATATATTTT. Residues: CASSLTNYRDSPSGNTIYF.

The chain joins TRBV15 to TRBJ2-7; D gene uncertain. V shed 5 bases and J shed 2 bases, with 13 bases lying between them. The CDR3 sequence is 14 residues long. Germline CDR1 reads LNHNV; CDR2 reads YYDKDF (reference sequence). CDR3 bases: TGTGCCACCAGCTCGCACCCGCCAGCCTACGAGCAGTACTTC. Translated: CATSSHPPAYEQYF. The complete variable domain, with remaining parts taken from reference TRBV15 and TRBJ2-7, reads DAMVIQNPRYQVTQFGKPVTLSCSQTLNHNVMYWYQQKSSQAPKLLFHYYDKDFNNEADTPDNFQSRRPNTSFCFLDIRSPGLGDTAMYLCATSSHPPAYEQYFGPGTRLTVT.

The J gene is TRBJ1-2, the V gene TRBV7-2; D is perhaps TRBD1 (5 bases). Germline loops: CDR1 SGHTA, CDR2 FQGNSA. Trimming left V 1 base short and J 0 bases short, with 15 bases between. The CDR3 contains 17 residues. CDR3 DNA: TGTGCCAGCAGCTTAGGGGGCCAAGGGGAAGCTAACTATGGCTACACCTTC. Its translation is CASSLGGQGEANYGYTF.

This chain joins TRBV11-2 and TRBJ2-5; D is possibly TRBD1 (6 bases). The CDR3 length is 14 residues. The ends were cut back, 1 base at V and 3 bases at J, with 9 bases in the middle. Germline V lookup: CDR1 SGHAT, CDR2 FQNNGV. CDR3 in amino acids: CASSLVGGEETQYF. The CDR3 DNA follows: TGTGCCAGCAGCTTAGTAGGGGGTGAAGAGACCCAGTACTTC.

The chain employs TRBV28 and TRBJ2-3; 10 nucleotides line up with TRBD2. The germline gives CDR1 MDHEN, CDR2 SYDVKM. Trimming took 5 bases from V and 0 from J; bases not matched to a gene: 11. CDR3 length: 18 residues. This CDR3 is CASSDPSASGGSTDTQYF. The DNA for the CDR3 is TGTGCCAGCAGTGACCCCTCGGCTAGCGGGGGAAGCACAGATACGCAGTATTTT. The complete variable domain, with remaining parts taken from reference TRBV28 and TRBJ2-3, reads DVKVTQSSRYLVKRTGEKVFLECVQDMDHENMFWYRQDPGLGLRLIYFSYDVKMKEKGDIPEGYSVSREKKERFSLILESASTNQTSMYLCASSDPSASGGSTDTQYFGPGTRLTVL.

This rearrangement joins TRBV5-1 to TRBJ2-3; TRBD2 agrees at 8 bases. The CDR3 consists of 17 residues. After removal of 3 bases from V and 1 base from J, the junction contained 10 bases not matched to a gene. Germline lookup yields CDR1 SGHRS and CDR2 YFSETQ. The CDR3 region has the DNA TGCGCCAGCAGCTCGCGGCGGGGGGAAGAGGGCACAGATACGCAGTATTTT. Translating gives CASSSRRGEEGTDTQYF.

The chain recombines TRBV5-1 with TRBJ2-5, with 12 bases identical to TRBD2. The CDR3 runs to 14 residues. The J segment lost 4 bases and the V segment lost 5 bases, leaving 3 bases of the junction unmatched. Germline CDR1 and CDR2: SGHRS and YFSETQ. Written as DNA, the CDR3 is TGCGCCAGCAGTCCTAGCGGGGGGGCAGAGACCCAGTACTTC. Protein: CASSPSGGAETQYF.

V is TRBV24-1 and J is TRBJ2-1; 13 nucleotides line up with TRBD2. The junction had 6 bases not matched to a gene; V was cut back by 4 bases and J by 7 bases. CDR3 length: 16 amino acids. The V gene's germline CDR1 is KGHDR and CDR2 SFDVKD. CDR3 coding DNA: TGTGCCACCAGTGAAGAACTAGCGGGAGGGCGGAATGAGCAGTTCTTC. This codes for CATSEELAGGRNEQFF.

The V call is TRBV2, the J call TRBJ2-7; tentatively, D is TRBD1 (6 bases). The V gene's germline CDR1 is SNHLY and CDR2 FYNNEI. This CDR3 is built from 15 residues. The V gene lost 4 bases and the J gene lost 4 bases, with 17 bases spanning the gap. CDR3 sequence: CASSGRRQARYEQYF. The CDR3 DNA is TGTGCCAGCAGTGGGCGGAGACAGGCGCGGTACGAGCAGTACTTC.

V is TRBV28 and J is TRBJ1-1, with TRBD1 matching 7 bases. V lost 3 bases and J lost 8; bases outside the gene matches: 6. The germline CDR1 and CDR2 sequences are MDHEN and SYDVKM. CDR3 length: 13 residues. The CDR3 sequence is CASSFGTVKEAFF. The CDR3 region has the DNA TGTGCCAGCAGTTTCGGGACAGTCAAAGAAGCTTTCTTT.

The table lists this clone with a count of one. The V gene is TRBV5-1, the J gene TRBJ2-1; TRBD1 aligns across 8 bases. The CDR3 runs to 14 residues. Trimming at V came to 6 bases and at J to 8 bases, leaving 10 bases not matched to a gene. CDR1 SGHRS and CDR2 YFSETQ come from the germline V gene. The CDR3 loop is CASTTTTGADEQFF. CDR3 nucleotides: TGCGCCAGCACCACTACGACAGGGGCGGATGAGCAGTTCTTC.

This clone appeared a single time. CDR3 region: CASSSQDSPLGELFF. DNA for the CDR3: TGCGCCAGCAGCTCACAGGATTCCCCCCTCGGGGAGCTGTTTTTT. This chain uses TRBV5-1 with TRBJ2-2; a weak D match, TRBD1 (5 bases). Trimming shortened V by 3 bases and J by 7 bases, and 16 bases separated the two germline ends. The CDR3 totals 15 residues. CDR1 and CDR2 from the germline V gene are SGHRS and YFSETQ.

The CDR3 region is CASSFSSGGGSRDTQYF. CDR3 nucleotides: TGCGCCAGCAGCTTTTCCAGCGGGGGGGGATCGAGAGATACGCAGTATTTT. The V and J genes are TRBV5-1 and TRBJ2-3, with 10 bases that match TRBD2. The CDR3 has 17 residues. V lost 2 bases to trimming and J lost 5 bases; unmatched junction nucleotides: 11. CDR1 is SGHRS, CDR2 YFSETQ, per germline. The entire variable domain, with the rest obtained from reference TRBV5-1 and TRBJ2-3, is as follows: KAGVTQTPRYLIKTRGQQVTLSCSPISGHRSVSWYQQTPGQGLQFLFEYFSETQRNKGNFPGRFSGRQFSNSRSEMNVSTLELGDSALYLCASSFSSGGGSRDTQYFGPGTRLTVL.